The 4 T cell receptor beta chains below come from one sample, sequenced in a study of cytomegalovirus exposure and HLA in healthy donors. PCR amplification relied on 60 Vbeta primers (plus 13 Jbeta primers). The method was immunoSEQ multiplex PCR; TCRdb's version includes in-frame clones alone and lacks a portion of them. The sample contains around 200,000 clones, less than 90% of which appear only once. Input material: PBMCs. These receptors all come from a man aged 45-65 years in good health and CMV-seronegative.

The rearrangement links TRBV14 to TRBJ2-3; TRBD2 agrees at 11 bases. Germline CDR1 and CDR2: SGHDN and FVKESK. The CDR3 spans 15 residues. The V gene end was trimmed by 5 bases and the J gene end by 4 bases; junction bases not matched to a gene: 5. DNA of the CDR3: TGTGCCAGCAGCGCGGGGACTAGCGGCGCAGATACGCAGTATTTT. This encodes CASSAGTSGADTQYF.

V and J are TRBV5-4 and TRBJ2-4; the D gene is possibly TRBD2 (6 bases). CDR3 length equals 14 residues. The ends were cut back, 5 bases at V and 8 bases at J, with 17 bases in the middle. The germline CDR1 and CDR2 sequences are SGHNT and YYREEE (reference sequence). The CDR3 DNA reads TGTGCCAGCAGTAACCGGGACTCGCTCGACATTCAGTACTTC. This codes for CASSNRDSLDIQYF.

This chain uses TRBV10-3 with TRBJ2-3; 9 bases line up with TRBD1. CDR1 and CDR2 (germline): ENHRY, SYGVKD. The V segment lost 4 bases and the J segment 3 bases; nucleotides outside the gene matches: 2. This CDR3 has 14 residues. The CDR3 here is CAISGGQGTDTQYF. As DNA, the CDR3 is TGTGCCATCAGTGGGGGACAGGGAACAGATACGCAGTATTTT.

This clone has only one observation. V gene TRBV2 combines with J gene TRBJ1-3, with D tentatively TRBD1 (5 bases). V was trimmed by 5 bases and J by 4 bases, leaving 15 bases between them. The CDR3 runs to 15 residues. Per the germline V gene, CDR1 is SNHLY and CDR2 is FYNNEI. CDR3 protein: CASSPGTGYGNTIYF. In DNA form, the CDR3 reads TGTGCCAGCAGTCCCGGGACTGGATACGGAAACACCATATATTTT.